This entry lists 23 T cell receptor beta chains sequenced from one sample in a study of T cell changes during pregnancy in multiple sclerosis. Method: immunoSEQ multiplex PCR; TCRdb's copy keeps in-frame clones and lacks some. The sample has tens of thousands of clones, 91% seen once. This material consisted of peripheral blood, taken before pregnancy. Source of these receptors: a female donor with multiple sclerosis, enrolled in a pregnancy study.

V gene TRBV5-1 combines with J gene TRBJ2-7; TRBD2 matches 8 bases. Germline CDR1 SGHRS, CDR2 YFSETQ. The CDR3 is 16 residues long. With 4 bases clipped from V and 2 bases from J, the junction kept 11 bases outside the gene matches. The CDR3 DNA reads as TGCGCCAGCAGCCCGGAGCCCCCGGGACTAGCCTACGAGCAGTACTTC. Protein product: CASSPEPPGLAYEQYF.

The CDR3, as DNA: TGTGCTAGTGGTCCGTTGGACAGTTCAGCAGATACGCAGTATTTT. Protein product: CASGPLDSSADTQYF. This chain connects TRBV12-5 to TRBJ2-3; TRBD1 is a possible D gene (6 bases). This CDR3 comprises 15 residues. CDR1 and CDR2 (germline): LGHNT, FRNRAP. V was trimmed by 5 bases and J by 4 bases, leaving 16 bases between them.

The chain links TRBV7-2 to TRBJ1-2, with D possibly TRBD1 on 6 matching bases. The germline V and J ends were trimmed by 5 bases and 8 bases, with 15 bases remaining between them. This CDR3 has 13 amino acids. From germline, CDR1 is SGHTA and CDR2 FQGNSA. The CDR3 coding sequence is TGTGCCAGCAGCCCAATGAGGGGGTCAGGCTACACCTTC. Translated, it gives CASSPMRGSGYTF.

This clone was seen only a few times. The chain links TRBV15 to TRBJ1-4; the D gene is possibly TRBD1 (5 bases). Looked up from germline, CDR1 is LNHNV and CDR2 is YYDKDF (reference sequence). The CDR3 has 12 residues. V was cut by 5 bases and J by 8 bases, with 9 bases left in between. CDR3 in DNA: TGTGCCACCAGCGCCCGGGGGGAAAAACTGTTTTTT. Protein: CATSARGEKLFF.

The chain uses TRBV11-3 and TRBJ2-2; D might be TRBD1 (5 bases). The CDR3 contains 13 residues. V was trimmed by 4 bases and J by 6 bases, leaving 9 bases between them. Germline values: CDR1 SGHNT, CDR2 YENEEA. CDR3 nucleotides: TGTGCCAGCAGCTCGCAGGGATCCGGGGAGCTGTTTTTT. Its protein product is CASSSQGSGELFF.

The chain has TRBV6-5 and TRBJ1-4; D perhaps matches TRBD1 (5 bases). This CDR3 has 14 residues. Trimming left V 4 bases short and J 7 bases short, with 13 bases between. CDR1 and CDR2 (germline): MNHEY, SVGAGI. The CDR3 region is CASSSGLVREKLFF. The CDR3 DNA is TGTGCCAGCAGTTCAGGGTTGGTGCGTGAAAAACTGTTTTTT.

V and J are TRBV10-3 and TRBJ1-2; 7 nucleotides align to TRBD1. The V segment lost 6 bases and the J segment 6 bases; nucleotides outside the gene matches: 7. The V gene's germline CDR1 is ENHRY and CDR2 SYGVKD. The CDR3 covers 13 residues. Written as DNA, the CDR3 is TGTGCCATCAGCGGGACAGAGTTGGATGGCTACACCTTC. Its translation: CAISGTELDGYTF.

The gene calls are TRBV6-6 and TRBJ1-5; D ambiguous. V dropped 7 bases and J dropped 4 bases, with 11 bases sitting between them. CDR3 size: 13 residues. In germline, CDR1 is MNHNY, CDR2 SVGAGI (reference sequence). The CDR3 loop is CASIAEANQPQHF. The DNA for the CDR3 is TGTGCCAGCATAGCAGAAGCTAATCAGCCCCAGCATTTT.

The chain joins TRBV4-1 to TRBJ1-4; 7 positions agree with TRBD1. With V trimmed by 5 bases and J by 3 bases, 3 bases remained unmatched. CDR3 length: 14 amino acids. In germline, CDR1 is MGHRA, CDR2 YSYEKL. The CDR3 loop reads CASSLQGPNEKLFF. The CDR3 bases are TGCGCCAGCAGCTTACAGGGGCCTAATGAAAAACTGTTTTTT.

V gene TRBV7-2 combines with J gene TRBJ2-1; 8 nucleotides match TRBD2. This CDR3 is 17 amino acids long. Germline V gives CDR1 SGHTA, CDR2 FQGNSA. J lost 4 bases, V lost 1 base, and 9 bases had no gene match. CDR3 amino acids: CASSLVGTSGLYNEQFF. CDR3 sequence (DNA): TGTGCCAGCAGCTTAGTGGGAACTAGCGGCTTGTACAATGAGCAGTTCTTC.

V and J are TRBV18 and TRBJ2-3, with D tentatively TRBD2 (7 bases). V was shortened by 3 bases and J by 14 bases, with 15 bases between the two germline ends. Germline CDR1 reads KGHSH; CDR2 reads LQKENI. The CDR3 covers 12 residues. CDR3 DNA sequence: TGTGCCAGCTCACCCGGGGGGCTCGAGACGTATTTT. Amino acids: CASSPGGLETYF.

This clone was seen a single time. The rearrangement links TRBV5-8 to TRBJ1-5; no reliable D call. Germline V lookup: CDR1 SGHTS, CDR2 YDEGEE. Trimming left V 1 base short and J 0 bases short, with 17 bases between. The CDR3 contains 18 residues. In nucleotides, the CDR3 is TGTGCCAGCAGCTTGTTTTTTCAGAGGATTCGTAGCAATCAGCCCCAGCATTTT. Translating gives CASSLFFQRIRSNQPQHF.

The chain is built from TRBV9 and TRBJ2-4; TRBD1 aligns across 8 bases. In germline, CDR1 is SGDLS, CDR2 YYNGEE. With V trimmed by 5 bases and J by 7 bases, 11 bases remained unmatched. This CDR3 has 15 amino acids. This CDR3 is CASSSLGQGWNIQYF. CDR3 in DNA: TGTGCCAGCAGTTCTCTTGGACAGGGCTGGAACATTCAGTACTTC.

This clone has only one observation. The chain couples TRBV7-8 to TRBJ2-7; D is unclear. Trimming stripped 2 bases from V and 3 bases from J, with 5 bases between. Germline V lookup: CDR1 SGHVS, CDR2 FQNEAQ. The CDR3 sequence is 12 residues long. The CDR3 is CASSLPSYEQYF. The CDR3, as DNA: TGTGCCAGCAGCTTACCCAGCTACGAGCAGTACTTC.

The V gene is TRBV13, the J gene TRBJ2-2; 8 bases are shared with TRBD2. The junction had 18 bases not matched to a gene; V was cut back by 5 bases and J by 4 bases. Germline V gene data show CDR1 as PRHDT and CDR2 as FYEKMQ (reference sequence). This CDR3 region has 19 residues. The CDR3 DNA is TGTGCCAGCAGCCCCCAGACAGCTGCGGGGCTAGCGGGCACCGGGGAGCTGTTTTTT. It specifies CASSPQTAAGLAGTGELFF.

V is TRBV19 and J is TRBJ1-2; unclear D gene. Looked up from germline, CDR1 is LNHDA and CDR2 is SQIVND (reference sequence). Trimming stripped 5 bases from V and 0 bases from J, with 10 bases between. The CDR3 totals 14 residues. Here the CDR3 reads CASSWIGANYGYTF. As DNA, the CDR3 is TGTGCCAGTAGTTGGATAGGAGCTAACTATGGCTACACCTTC.

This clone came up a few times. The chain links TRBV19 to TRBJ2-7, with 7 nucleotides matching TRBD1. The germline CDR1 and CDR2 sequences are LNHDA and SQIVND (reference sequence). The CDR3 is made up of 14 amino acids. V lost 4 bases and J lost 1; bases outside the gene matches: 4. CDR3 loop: CASSTTGSSYEQYF. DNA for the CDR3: TGTGCCAGTAGTACGACAGGGAGTTCCTACGAGCAGTACTTC.

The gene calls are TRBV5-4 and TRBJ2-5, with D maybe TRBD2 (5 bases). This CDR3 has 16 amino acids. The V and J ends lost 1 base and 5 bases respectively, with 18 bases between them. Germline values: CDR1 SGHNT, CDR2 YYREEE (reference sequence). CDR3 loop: CASSLFGSRTVETQYF. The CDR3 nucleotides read TGTGCCAGCAGCTTGTTTGGTTCCCGGACTGTGGAGACCCAGTACTTC.

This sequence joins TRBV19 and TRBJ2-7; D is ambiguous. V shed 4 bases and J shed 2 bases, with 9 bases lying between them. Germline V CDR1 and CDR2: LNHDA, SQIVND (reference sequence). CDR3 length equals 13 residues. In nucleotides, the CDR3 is TGTGCCAGTAGTAAATCAGGAACCTACGAGCAGTACTTC. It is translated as CASSKSGTYEQYF. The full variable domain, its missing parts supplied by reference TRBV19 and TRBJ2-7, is DGGITQSPKYLFRKEGQNVTLSCEQNLNHDAMYWYRQDPGQGLRLIYYSQIVNDFQKGDIAEGYSVSREKKESFPLTVTSAQKNPTAFYLCASSKSGTYEQYFGPGTRLTVT.

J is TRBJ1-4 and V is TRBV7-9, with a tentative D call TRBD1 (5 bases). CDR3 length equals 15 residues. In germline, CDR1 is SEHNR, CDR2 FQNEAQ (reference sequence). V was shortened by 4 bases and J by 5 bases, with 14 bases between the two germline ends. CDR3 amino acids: CASSSRQSLNEKLFF. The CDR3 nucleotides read TGTGCCAGCAGCTCCCGACAGAGCCTCAATGAAAAACTGTTTTTT.

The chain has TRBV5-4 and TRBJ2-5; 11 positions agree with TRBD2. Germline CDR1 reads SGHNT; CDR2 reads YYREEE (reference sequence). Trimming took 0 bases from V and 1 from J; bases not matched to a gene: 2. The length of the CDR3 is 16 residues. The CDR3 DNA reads TGTGCCAGCAGCTTGGTACTAGCGGGGGCCCAAGAGACCCAGTACTTC. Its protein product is CASSLVLAGAQETQYF.

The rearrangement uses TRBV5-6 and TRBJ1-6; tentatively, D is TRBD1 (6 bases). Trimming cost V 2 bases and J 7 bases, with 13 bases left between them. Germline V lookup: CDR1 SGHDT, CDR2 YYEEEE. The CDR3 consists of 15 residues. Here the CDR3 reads CASSFGEGGNSPLHF. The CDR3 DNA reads TGTGCCAGCAGCTTCGGGGAAGGGGGAAATTCACCCCTCCACTTT.

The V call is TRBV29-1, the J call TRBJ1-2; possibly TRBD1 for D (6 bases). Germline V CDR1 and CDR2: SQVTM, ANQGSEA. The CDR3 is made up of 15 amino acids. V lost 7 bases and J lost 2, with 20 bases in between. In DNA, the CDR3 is TGCAGCGCCGACCCCGGGGGGCGCCCAAACTATGGCTACACCTTC. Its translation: CSADPGGRPNYGYTF.